A single sample gave rise to the 17 T cell receptor beta chains below, sequenced in a study of blood T cells in healthy people across ages. A second PCR of about 7 to 12 cycles used a sample-barcoded 5' primer and a J-beta primer mix. TCRdb re-derived calls from the 5' RACE reads in MiXCR, one entry per CDR3 protein. The sample records approximately 490,000 distinct CDR3 sequences, 24% being singletons. These data were also filed under a second study, of T cells of mothers and their children.

The sequencing sample was made of blood. These receptors were collected from a boy aged 5 to 17 in good health.

This clonotype was counted a few times. This chain connects TRBV2 to TRBJ1-1; D is undetermined. Per germline, CDR1 SNHLY and CDR2 FYNNEI. The CDR3 runs 15 residues. Deletions cut 4 bases from V and 6 bases from J, with 18 bases between. This CDR3 is CASSASGGIRAEAFF. Written as DNA, the CDR3 is TGTGCCAGCAGTGCATCTGGCGGGATTAGGGCTGAAGCTTTCTTT.

The CDR3 nucleotides are TGTGCCAGCAGCATACACAGGGGGTTCGGAGCTTTAGCCAAAAACATTCAGTACTTC. Translated: CASSIHRGFGALAKNIQYF. The chain joins TRBV12-3 or TRBV12-4 to TRBJ2-4; 8 bases match TRBD1. The CDR3 runs 19 residues. With 6 bases clipped from V and 0 bases from J, the junction kept 16 bases outside the gene matches.

The genes are TRBV7-9 and TRBJ1-1; D is ambiguous. This CDR3 comprises 13 residues. Germline values: CDR1 SEHNR, CDR2 FQNEAQ (reference sequence). The ends were cut back, 1 base at V and 4 bases at J, with 7 bases in the middle. The CDR3 region is CASSLVTTTEAFF. CDR3 DNA: TGTGCCAGCAGCTTAGTTACCACCACTGAAGCTTTCTTT.

V gene TRBV6-5 combines with J gene TRBJ2-7; D possibly corresponds to TRBD1 (5 bases). Germline V gives CDR1 MNHEY, CDR2 SVGAGI. This CDR3 spans 15 amino acids. The V end lost 0 bases, the J end lost 0 bases, and 9 bases lay between the germline ends. The CDR3 loop is CASSYSDSNSYEQYF. The CDR3 DNA is TGTGCCAGCAGTTACTCCGACAGTAACTCCTACGAGCAGTACTTC.

The genes are TRBV28 and TRBJ2-5; 7 nucleotides agree with TRBD1. The DNA end lines up better with TRBJ2-7; the J call may be wrong. This CDR3 is built from 17 residues. Germline-derived CDR1 and CDR2 are MDHEN and SYDVKM. The CDR3 loop reads CASKVGRRDSSSYEQYF. The CDR3 coding sequence is TGTGCCAGCAAGGTAGGACGACGGGACAGCAGCTCCTACGAGCAGTACTTC.

The V and J genes are TRBV25-1 and TRBJ1-2; 7 positions agree with TRBD1. Trimming at V came to 1 base and at J to 4 bases, leaving 6 bases not matched to a gene. CDR1 and CDR2 from the germline V gene are MGHDK and SYGVNS. The CDR3 length is 15 residues. This CDR3 is CASSESGQVAYGYTF. DNA of the CDR3: TGTGCCAGCAGTGAATCCGGACAGGTTGCCTATGGCTACACCTTC.

This clonotype showed up just a few times. The V call is TRBV7-2, the J call TRBJ2-7; D gene uncertain. V lost 3 bases and J 1 base, leaving 4 bases between the germline ends. The germline CDR1 and CDR2 sequences are SGHTA and FQGNSA. CDR3 length equals 12 residues. The CDR3 is CASSFESYEQYF. The CDR3 DNA reads TGTGCCAGCAGCTTTGAGTCCTACGAGCAGTACTTC.

V gene TRBV6-1 combines with J gene TRBJ2-5, with D hard to call. The J call is in doubt because the DNA end fits TRBJ2-7 better. CDR1 and CDR2 from the germline V gene are MNHNS and SASEGT. The CDR3 is 13 amino acids. In nucleotides, the CDR3 is TGTGCCAGCAGTGAATATGGGACCTACGAGCAGTACGTC. Protein product: CASSEYGTYEQYV.

DNA for the CDR3: TGTGCCAGCTCTAGGCTGGAGCAGTACTTC. Encoded protein: CASSRLEQYF. The chain uses TRBV28 and TRBJ2-7, with unresolved D. The length of the CDR3 is 10 residues. Germline assignment: CDR1 MDHEN and CDR2 SYDVKM. The V end was cut by 8 bases, the J end by 7 bases, with 9 bases between.

This clonotype was seen more than once but under ten times. The V and J genes are TRBV12-3 or TRBV12-4 and TRBJ1-2; D gene ambiguous. Trimming removed 2 bases at V and 7 bases at J, with 17 bases between. This CDR3 has 15 amino acids. CDR3 sequence reads: CASSLWGRSLVGYTF. In DNA form, the CDR3 reads TGTGCCAGCAGTTTATGGGGAAGGTCTCTAGTTGGCTACACCTTC.

The gene calls are TRBV20-1 and TRBJ1-3; 8 bases match TRBD1. From germline, CDR1 is DFQATT and CDR2 SNEGSKA (reference sequence). Trimming at V came to 3 bases and at J to 2 bases, leaving 6 bases not matched to a gene. The CDR3 totals 15 residues. The CDR3 DNA is TGCAGTGCTAGGGGTGGACAGGGCACTGGAAACACCATATATTTT. This codes for CSARGGQGTGNTIYF.

V is TRBV5-1 and J is TRBJ2-5; 12 nucleotides agree with TRBD2. Germline CDR1 and CDR2: SGHRS and YFSETQ. The CDR3 is 15 amino acids. Trimming at V came to 4 bases and at J to 3 bases, leaving 4 bases not matched to a gene. The CDR3 coding sequence is TGCGCCAGCAGCCCTAGCGGGAGGGCCGAAGAGACCCAGTACTTC. This sequence encodes CASSPSGRAEETQYF.

The chain joins TRBV24-1 to TRBJ1-5; a possible D gene is TRBD1 (6 bases). The V gene's germline CDR1 is KGHDR and CDR2 SFDVKD. CDR3 length equals 16 residues. Trimming took off 4 bases at V and 3 bases at J, with 15 bases between the two ends. The CDR3 nucleotides read TGTGCCACCAGTGACCCAGAGACAGGCCTCAATCAGCCCCAGCATTTT. Encoded protein: CATSDPETGLNQPQHF.

This clonotype has just a few counts. The rearrangement links TRBV6-4 to TRBJ2-5, with TRBD2 identical over 14 bases. The end of the DNA is better explained by TRBJ2-1, so the J call may be wrong. Germline values: CDR1 MRHNA, CDR2 SNTAGT. The CDR3 covers 15 residues. The DNA for the CDR3 is TGTGCCAGCAGTGACTCGACTAGCGGGGGGGCTGAGCAGTTCTTC. This gives the protein CASSDSTSGGAEQFF.

The chain uses TRBV12-3 or TRBV12-4 and TRBJ2-7, with D perhaps matching TRBD1 or TRBD2 (5 bases each). The CDR3 sequence is 16 residues long. Trimming left V 3 bases short and J 2 bases short, with 17 bases between. The CDR3 DNA is TGTGCCAGCAGTTTTGCCTTCGGGACGGGTCCCTACGAGCAGTACTTC. The encoded protein is CASSFAFGTGPYEQYF.

This chain links TRBV15 with TRBJ2-7; the D gene is possibly TRBD2 (5 bases). Trimming took 0 bases from V and 6 from J, leaving 18 bases between them. The CDR3 has 16 amino acids. Per the germline V gene, CDR1 is LNHNV and CDR2 is YYDKDF (reference sequence). Written as DNA, the CDR3 is TGTGCCACCAGCAGAGAGGCTCTAGCCCCAGGCGGCGAGCAGTACTTC. It translates to CATSREALAPGGEQYF.

The CDR3 DNA follows: TGTGCCAGCCTACAGGGGTTTTACCAGCCCCAGCATTTT. Its translation is CASLQGFYQPQHF. This rearrangement joins TRBV28 to TRBJ1-5; 7 bases align to TRBD1. The CDR3 is 13 amino acids. The junction had 8 bases not matched to a gene; V was cut back by 8 bases and J by 7 bases. From germline, CDR1 is MDHEN and CDR2 SYDVKM.